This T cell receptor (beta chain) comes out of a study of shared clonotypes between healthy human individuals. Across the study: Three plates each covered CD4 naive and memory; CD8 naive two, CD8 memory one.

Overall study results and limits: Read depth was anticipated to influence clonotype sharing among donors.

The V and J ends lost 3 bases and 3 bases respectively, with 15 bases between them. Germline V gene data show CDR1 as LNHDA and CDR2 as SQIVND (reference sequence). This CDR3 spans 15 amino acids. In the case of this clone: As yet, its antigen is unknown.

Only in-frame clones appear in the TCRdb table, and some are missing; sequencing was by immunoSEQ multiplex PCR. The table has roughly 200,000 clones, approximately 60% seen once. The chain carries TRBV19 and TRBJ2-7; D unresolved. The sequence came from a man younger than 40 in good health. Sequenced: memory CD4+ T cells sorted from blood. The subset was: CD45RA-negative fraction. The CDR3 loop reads CASSIMAGWNYEQYF. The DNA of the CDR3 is TGTGCCAGTAGTATTATGGCAGGATGGAACTACGAGCAGTACTTC.